The clone carrying this T cell receptor beta chain was seen only a few times. Its antigen is still unknown. Generated by immunoSEQ multiplex PCR, the TCRdb table keeps only in-frame clones and is missing some. Among 35,000 to 50,000 clones listed, 66% were seen once. This entry belongs to a study of PD-1 blockade in classical Hodgkin lymphoma. On the study more broadly: On a schedule of every 2 weeks, patients received nivolumab 3 mg/kg intravenously.

Germline V gene data show CDR1 as DFQATT and CDR2 as SNEGSKA (reference sequence). The CDR3 length is 11 residues. Trimming stripped 3 bases from V and 5 bases from J, with 6 bases between. Time point described: cycle 4 day 1 (C4D1), after more than 5 weeks of nivolumab. Autologous stem cell transplantation was followed by relapse in every patient, and brentuximab vedotin exposure varied. Study outcomes and limitations: Complete responders started with a diversity level that resembled newly diagnosed patients at baseline. Lower baseline TCR diversity was reported for newly diagnosed patients than for healthy donors.

The chain is built from TRBV20-1 and TRBJ2-3; TRBD1 is a possible D gene (5 bases). The receptor comes from a human donor with classical Hodgkin lymphoma. Sequences were derived from peripheral blood mononuclear cells (PBMCs), sampled before the fourth cycle of nivolumab. CDR3 region: CSARGQDTQYF. The CDR3 coding sequence is TGCAGTGCTAGGGGGCAAGATACGCAGTATTTT.